This TCR beta chain was captured by sequencing in a study of CD8 T cells in ankylosing spondylitis. Libraries of TCR beta came from quantitative 5'-RACE with molecular barcodes. TCRdb re-called the 5' RACE reads with MiXCR, one entry per CDR3 protein. The data contain about 240,000 distinct CDR3 sequences, around a tenth of them seen just once; the ten biggest clones take up 5.5% to 8%. In germline, CDR1 is LGHDT, CDR2 YNNKEL (reference sequence). Trimming took 8 bases from V and 4 from J, leaving 19 bases between them. CDR3 length: 15 residues. About this clonotype: No antigen is known for it.

Overall study findings and caveats: Disease-linked clones bore a CD8+ phenotype, appearing relatively rarely in peripheral blood. The study looked at matched synovial fluid samples from ankylosing spondylitis patients. Disease-linked clones were reported to be significantly enriched there. Seemingly characteristic of ankylosing spondylitis blood was a TCR beta motif consisting of about 8 highly homologous variants.

The rearrangement uses TRBV3-1 and TRBJ2-3; TRBD1 is a possible D gene (5 bases). The receptor was derived from a male donor with ankylosing spondylitis or in good health (not recorded which). Specimen: blood, either unsorted or a sorted T cell fraction (not recorded which). The CDR3, as DNA: TGTGCCAGCGGAGACTCTGAGACAGCCCCAGATACGCAGTATTTT. It encodes CASGDSETAPDTQYF.